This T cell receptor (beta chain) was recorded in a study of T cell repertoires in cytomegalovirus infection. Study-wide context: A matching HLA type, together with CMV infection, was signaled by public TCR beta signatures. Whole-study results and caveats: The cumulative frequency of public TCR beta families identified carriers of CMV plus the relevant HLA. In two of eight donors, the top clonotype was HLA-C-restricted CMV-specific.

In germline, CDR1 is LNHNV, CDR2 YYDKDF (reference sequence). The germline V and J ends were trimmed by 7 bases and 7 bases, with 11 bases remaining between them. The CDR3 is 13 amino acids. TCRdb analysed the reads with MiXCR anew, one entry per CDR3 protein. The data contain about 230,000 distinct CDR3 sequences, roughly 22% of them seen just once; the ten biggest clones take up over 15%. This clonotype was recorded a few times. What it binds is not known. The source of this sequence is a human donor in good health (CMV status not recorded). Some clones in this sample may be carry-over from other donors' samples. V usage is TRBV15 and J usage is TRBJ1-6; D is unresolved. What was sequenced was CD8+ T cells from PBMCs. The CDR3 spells CATTTGRNSPLHF. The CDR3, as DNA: TGTGCCACCACGACCGGGCGGAATTCACCCCTCCACTTT.